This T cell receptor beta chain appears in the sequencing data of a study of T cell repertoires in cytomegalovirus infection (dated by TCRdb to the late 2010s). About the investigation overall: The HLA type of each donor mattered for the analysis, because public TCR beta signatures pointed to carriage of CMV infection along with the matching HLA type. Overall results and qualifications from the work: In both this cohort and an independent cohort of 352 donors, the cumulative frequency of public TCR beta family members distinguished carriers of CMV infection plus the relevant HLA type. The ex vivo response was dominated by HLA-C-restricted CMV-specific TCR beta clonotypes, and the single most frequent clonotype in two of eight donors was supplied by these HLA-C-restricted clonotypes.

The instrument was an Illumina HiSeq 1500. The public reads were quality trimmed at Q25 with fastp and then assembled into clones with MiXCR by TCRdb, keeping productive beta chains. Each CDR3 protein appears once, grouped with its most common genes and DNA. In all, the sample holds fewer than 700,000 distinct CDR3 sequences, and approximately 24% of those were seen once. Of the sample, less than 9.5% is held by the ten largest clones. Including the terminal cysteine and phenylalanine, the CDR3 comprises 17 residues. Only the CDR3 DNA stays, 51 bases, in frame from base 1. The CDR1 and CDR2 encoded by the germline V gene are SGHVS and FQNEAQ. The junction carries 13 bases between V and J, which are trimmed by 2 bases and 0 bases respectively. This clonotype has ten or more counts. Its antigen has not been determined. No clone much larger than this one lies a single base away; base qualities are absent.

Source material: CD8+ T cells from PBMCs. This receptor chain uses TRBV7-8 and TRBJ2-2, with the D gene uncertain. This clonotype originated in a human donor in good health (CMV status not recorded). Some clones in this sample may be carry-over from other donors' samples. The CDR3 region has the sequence CASSLSLGRANTGELFF. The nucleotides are TGTGCCAGCAGCTTAAGTTTAGGCCGCGCGAACACCGGGGAGCTGTTTTTT.